A selection of T cell receptor beta chains follows, all from one sample in a study of resident and recirculating memory T cells in vitiligo. Sequencing used immunoSEQ multiplex PCR; TCRdb keeps in-frame clones, though not all of them. Altogether about 76,000 clones are present, around 92% being singletons, with the ten largest covering more than 4.5%. The sequenced sample was blood. The source is a male donor with vitiligo. The CDR3 runs from the conserved cysteine through the conserved F or W. A D gene is named only where the DNA matches it firmly. Clone size, where shown, is once, few, many, or a class for clones that have expanded.

cdr3_aa	cdr3_nt	d_call	clone_size	j_call	v_call
CASSSSGRPYNEQFF	TGCGCCAGCAGCTCGAGCGGGCGCCCCTACAATGAGCAGTTCTTC	-	once	TRBJ2-1	TRBV5-1
CASSSWTSGRDEQYF	TGTGCCAGCAGTTCCTGGACTAGCGGGAGAGACGAGCAGTACTTC	TRBD2	-	TRBJ2-7	TRBV27
CASSEGDTGELFF	TGTGCCAGCAGTGAAGGGGACACCGGGGAGCTGTTTTTT	-	-	TRBJ2-2	TRBV6-4
CASSSDSYTDTQYF	TGTGCCAGCAGCAGCGACAGCTACACAGATACGCAGTATTTT	-	-	TRBJ2-3	TRBV7-6
CASSIPFTGSYYNEQFF	TGTGCCAGTAGTATCCCCTTCACAGGGAGCTACTACAATGAGCAGTTCTTC	-	-	TRBJ2-1	TRBV19
CASSQVGRGVKDEQFF	TGCGCCAGCAGCCAAGTGGGGAGGGGCGTCAAAGATGAGCAGTTCTTC	TRBD2	-	TRBJ2-1	TRBV4-3
CAISELGQQETQYF	TGTGCCATCAGTGAGCTGGGGCAGCAAGAGACCCAGTACTTC	-	-	TRBJ2-5	TRBV10-3
CASSEARQGNGYTF	TGTGCCAGCAGTGAAGCACGGCAGGGGAATGGCTACACCTTC	-	-	TRBJ1-2	TRBV2
CASSPRQGAPQYF	TGTGCCAGCAGCCCCCGACAGGGGGCGCCCCAGTACTTC	TRBD1	-	TRBJ2-5	TRBV7-2
CASSQDLSYNEQFF	TGTGCCAGTAGCCAGGACTTATCCTACAATGAGCAGTTCTTC	-	-	TRBJ2-1	TRBV19
CASSDVPGENTEAFF	TGTGCCAGCAGTGACGTTCCAGGGGAGAACACTGAAGCTTTCTTT	-	medium-sized	TRBJ1-1	TRBV6-4
CASSPDRVDTGELFF	TGTGCCAGCTCCCCGGACAGGGTGGACACCGGGGAGCTGTTTTTT	TRBD1	-	TRBJ2-2	TRBV9
CASSQGSVQGVPYEQYF	TGCGCCAGCAGCCAAGGGTCGGTACAGGGGGTCCCCTACGAGCAGTACTTC	TRBD1	-	TRBJ2-7	TRBV4-1
CASSTSGRTDTQYF	TGTGCCAGCAGCACTAGCGGGAGGACAGATACGCAGTATTTT	TRBD2	-	TRBJ2-3	TRBV7-9
CASSPDRPTGELFF	TGCGCCAGCAGCCCTGACAGGCCCACCGGGGAGCTGTTTTTT	-	-	TRBJ2-2	TRBV5-1
CASSFGQATTDTQYF	TGTGCCAGCAGCTTTGGGCAGGCCACCACAGATACGCAGTATTTT	-	-	TRBJ2-3	TRBV7-9
CATHSGNQPQHF	TGTGCCACCCACAGTGGCAATCAGCCCCAGCATTTT	-	-	TRBJ1-5	TRBV19
CASSHGTNYYGYTF	TGTGCCAGCAGTCACGGGACAAATTATTATGGCTACACCTTC	-	-	TRBJ1-2	TRBV28
CATRDLNQPQHF	TGTGCCACCCGGGATCTCAATCAGCCCCAGCATTTT	-	-	TRBJ1-5	TRBV19
CASGTPYNEQFF	TGCGCCAGCGGGACTCCCTACAATGAGCAGTTCTTC	-	once	TRBJ2-1	TRBV5-1
CASSRQERGYGYTF	TGTGCCAGCAGCAGACAGGAGAGGGGCTATGGCTACACCTTC	-	-	TRBJ1-2	TRBV6-5
CASSQDLAEWETQYF	TGTGCCAGCAGCCAAGATCTAGCGGAGTGGGAGACCCAGTACTTC	TRBD2	-	TRBJ2-5	TRBV4-2
CASSLAAGYNSGGEFF	TGTGCCAGCAGCTTAGCAGCCGGCTACAATAGCGGGGGCGAGTTCTTC	TRBD2	-	TRBJ2-1	TRBV7-9
CASTVDRDYGYTF	TGCGCCAGCACCGTAGACAGGGATTATGGCTACACCTTC	TRBD1	-	TRBJ1-2	TRBV5-1
CAIRPLSGGSGNTIYF	TGTGCCATCCGGCCACTGTCAGGGGGTAGTGGAAACACCATATATTTT	TRBD1	-	TRBJ1-3	TRBV10-3
CASRGLAGNEQFF	TGCGCCAGCAGGGGACTAGCGGGAAATGAGCAGTTCTTC	TRBD2	few	TRBJ2-1	TRBV10-1
CASSYTGQGAKNIQYF	TGTGCCAGCAGTTACACCGGACAGGGGGCCAAAAACATTCAGTACTTC	TRBD1	-	TRBJ2-4	TRBV27
CASSSTPGLSYEQYF	TGTGCCAGCAGCTCCACTCCAGGTCTGTCCTACGAGCAGTACTTC	-	-	TRBJ2-7	TRBV9